These 25 T cell receptor beta chains came from one sample sequenced in a study of long-term antiretroviral therapy in people with HIV (dated by TCRdb to 2021 to 2024). The immunoSEQ hsTCRB v3.0 assay was used at survey level resolution to sequence the TRB variable region. As stored in TCRdb, this immuneACCESS dataset retains in-frame rearrangements with V and J assigned. A fraction of the clones does not appear; measured against another copy, unresolved V genes explain less than half of the discrepancy, and the remainder lacks a known reason. Recorded for this sample are about 22,000 clones; 79% of them occurred a single time. About 9% of the sample is in the top ten clones. This specimen was unsorted PBMCs, taken 1.2 years after starting antiretroviral therapy. The receptor source for this set is a woman between 40 and 55 years old with HIV.

The V call is TRBV30, the J call TRBJ2-7, with D uncertain. In germline, CDR1 is GTSNPN, CDR2 SVGIG (reference sequence). V shed 3 bases and J shed 0 bases, with 12 bases lying between them. The length of the CDR3 is 14 residues. The CDR3 spells CAWRDKISSYEQYF. CDR3 in DNA: TGTGCCTGGAGAGACAAGATAAGCTCCTACGAGCAGTACTTC. The entire variable domain, with the rest obtained from reference TRBV30 and TRBJ2-7, is as follows: SQTIHQWPATLVQPVGSPLSLECTVEGTSNPNLYWYRQAAGRGLQLLFYSVGIGQISSEVPQNLSASRPQDRQFILSSKKLLLSDSGFYLCAWRDKISSYEQYFGPGTRLTVT.

The chain couples TRBV11-2 to TRBJ1-2; unclear D gene. The CDR3 sequence is 13 residues long. Germline V CDR1 and CDR2: SGHAT, FQNNGV. With 1 base removed from V and 13 bases from J, the gap between germline ends came to 16 bases. The CDR3 reads CASSLGSAQWLTF. The CDR3, as DNA: TGTGCCAGCAGCTTAGGGTCGGCTCAGTGGCTCACCTTC.

This clone appeared a few times. The V gene is TRBV5-6, the J gene TRBJ1-2; tentatively, D is TRBD1 (5 bases). The length of the CDR3 is 13 residues. V was trimmed by 5 bases and J by 3 bases, leaving 11 bases between them. Germline V gene sequence: CDR1 SGHDT, CDR2 YYEEEE. As DNA, the CDR3 is TGTGCCAGCAGTAAGGGGTTCGACTATGGCTACACCTTC. This translates into CASSKGFDYGYTF.

The V and J genes are TRBV5-5 and TRBJ1-5, with D possibly matching TRBD1 (5 bases). This CDR3 spans 15 amino acids. The germline CDR1 and CDR2 sequences are SGHKS and YYEKEE (reference sequence). With 3 bases removed from V and 0 bases from J, the gap between germline ends came to 10 bases. The CDR3 region is CASSSGPNSNQPQHF. CDR3 bases: TGTGCCAGCAGCTCGGGACCGAATAGCAATCAGCCCCAGCATTTT.

The genes are TRBV10-3 and TRBJ2-5; a possible D gene is TRBD2 (5 bases). There are 15 residues in the CDR3. The germline V gene has CDR1 ENHRY and CDR2 SYGVKD. V was shortened by 0 bases and J by 5 bases, with 13 bases between the two germline ends. The CDR3 protein is CAISESGLAGETQYF. CDR3 bases: TGTGCCATCAGTGAGTCGGGTCTAGCCGGGGAGACCCAGTACTTC.

This rearrangement joins TRBV6-1 to TRBJ1-6; D is undetermined. V was pared by 6 bases and J by 3 bases, with 12 bases between. This CDR3 has 15 amino acids. In germline, CDR1 is MNHNS, CDR2 SASEGT. CDR3 bases: TGTGCCAGCAGGGATCAGTTCCTCTATAATTCACCCCTCCACTTT. Amino acids: CASRDQFLYNSPLHF.

The chain couples TRBV11-3 to TRBJ2-1, with 15 nucleotides matching TRBD2. V was clipped by 5 bases and J by 5 bases; unmatched bases: 16. Germline V gives CDR1 SGHNT, CDR2 YENEEA. The CDR3 loop spans 20 amino acids. CDR3: CASSSSPGLAGGRSDNEQFF. CDR3 nucleotides: TGTGCCAGCAGCAGCTCGCCCGGACTAGCGGGGGGGCGGTCGGACAATGAGCAGTTCTTC.

The genes are TRBV15 and TRBJ1-3; D is unclear. Per the germline V gene, CDR1 is LNHNV and CDR2 is YYDKDF (reference sequence). Trimming pared 3 bases from V and 1 base from J, leaving 13 bases between. The CDR3 is made up of 16 amino acids. The CDR3 DNA reads TGTGCCACCAGCAGGACGACGGAACGTTCTGGAAACACCATATATTTT. This gives the protein CATSRTTERSGNTIYF.

This clone was observed a few times. The chain couples TRBV15 to TRBJ1-5; 7 bases are shared with TRBD1. In germline, CDR1 is LNHNV, CDR2 YYDKDF (reference sequence). J gave up 6 bases and V 4 bases, and 9 bases lay outside the gene matches. This CDR3 contains 15 residues. The CDR3 is CATSNIFRDSQPQHF. DNA of the CDR3: TGTGCCACCAGCAACATATTCAGGGACAGTCAGCCCCAGCATTTT.

The gene calls are TRBV12-5 and TRBJ2-1; the D gene is possibly TRBD2 (5 bases). This CDR3 comprises 13 residues. Germline CDR1 and CDR2: LGHNT and FRNRAP. V lost 1 base and J lost 12, with 13 bases in between. The CDR3 bases are TGTGCTAGTGGTTTGGGATCACTAGGATCGCAGTTCTTC. It codes for CASGLGSLGSQFF.

The chain is built from TRBV7-6 and TRBJ2-5; 12 positions match TRBD2. The CDR3 has 19 amino acids. V lost 2 bases, J lost 2 bases, and 12 bases stayed unmatched. Per the germline V gene, CDR1 is SGHVS and CDR2 is FNYEAQ. The CDR3 DNA reads TGTGCCAGCAGCTTAAGGGCCCTCCTAGCGGGGGGGTCTCAAGAGACCCAGTACTTC. Residues: CASSLRALLAGGSQETQYF. Together with reference TRBV7-6 and TRBJ2-5, the CDR3 gives the full variable domain: GAGVSQSPRYKVTKRGQDVALRCDPISGHVSLYWYRQALGQGPEFLTYFNYEAQQDKSGLPNDRFSAERPEGSISTLTIQRTEQRDSAMYRCASSLRALLAGGSQETQYFGPGTRLLVL.

The chain has TRBV11-3 and TRBJ2-3, with D uncertain. CDR1 is SGHNT and CDR2 is YENEEA in the germline V gene. CDR3 length equals 17 residues. V shed 1 base and J shed 0 bases, with 14 bases lying between them. CDR3 sequence (DNA): TGTGCCAGCAGCTTAGGAGTGTCCGGAACTAGCACAGATACGCAGTATTTT. It encodes CASSLGVSGTSTDTQYF.

J is TRBJ1-2 and V is TRBV7-2, with a tentative D call TRBD1 (6 bases). Trimming shortened V by 10 bases and J by 4 bases, and 16 bases separated the two germline ends. The CDR3 extends over 13 amino acids. Germline V gene sequence: CDR1 SGHTA, CDR2 FQGNSA. CDR3 region: CANRGAPLYGYTF. In DNA form, the CDR3 reads TGTGCCAATCGGGGGGCCCCCCTCTATGGCTACACCTTC.

V usage is TRBV5-6 and J usage is TRBJ2-5; TRBD2 aligns across 11 bases. The CDR3 is 15 amino acids. Germline CDR1 and CDR2: SGHDT and YYEEEE. With 1 base clipped from V and 3 bases from J, the junction kept 2 bases outside the gene matches. This CDR3 reads CASSLLAGGEETQYF. For the CDR3, the DNA is TGTGCCAGCAGCTTGCTAGCGGGGGGAGAAGAGACCCAGTACTTC.

This clone was recorded only once. The genes are TRBV5-1 and TRBJ2-1; 12 nucleotides align to TRBD2. After removal of 4 bases from V and 10 bases from J, the junction contained 12 bases not matched to a gene. The V gene's germline CDR1 is SGHRS and CDR2 YFSETQ. This CDR3 region has 16 residues. CDR3 in DNA: TGCGCCAGCAGCGAGGCAGCTAGCGGGGGGGCCGGGGAGCAGTTCTTC. Translation: CASSEAASGGAGEQFF. The variable domain in full, with the rest retrieved from reference TRBV5-1 and TRBJ2-1, is KAGVTQTPRYLIKTRGQQVTLSCSPISGHRSVSWYQQTPGQGLQFLFEYFSETQRNKGNFPGRFSGRQFSNSRSEMNVSTLELGDSALYLCASSEAASGGAGEQFFGPGTRLTVL.

The chain is built from TRBV4-1 and TRBJ2-5; a possible D gene is TRBD1 (6 bases). Trimming cost V 2 bases and J 2 bases, with 12 bases left between them. The CDR3 covers 15 residues. Looked up from germline, CDR1 is MGHRA and CDR2 is YSYEKL. For the CDR3, the DNA is TGCGCCAGCAGCCAATACCACAGGGAACAAGAGACCCAGTACTTC. Amino acid sequence: CASSQYHREQETQYF.

This clone has just one count. This chain connects TRBV4-3 to TRBJ1-1, with no clear D. This CDR3 is 13 amino acids long. Trimming pared 3 bases from V and 3 bases from J, leaving 8 bases between. Germline-derived CDR1 and CDR2 are LGHNA and YSLEER. As DNA, the CDR3 is TGCGCCAGCAGCCAGGGAAAGCACACTGAAGCTTTCTTT. It yields the protein CASSQGKHTEAFF.

This clone occurred a few times. The J gene is TRBJ1-3, the V gene TRBV29-1; the match to TRBD1 covers 7 bases. Germline lookup yields CDR1 SQVTM and CDR2 ANQGSEA. The CDR3 has 13 amino acids. V dropped 7 bases and J dropped 0; count of bases not matched to a gene: 3. This CDR3 is CSAGQLSGNTIYF. The CDR3 DNA follows: TGCAGCGCGGGACAGCTCTCTGGAAACACCATATATTTT.

This clone was recorded once. The chain combines TRBV7-8 with TRBJ1-3; 9 bases map to TRBD1. With 6 bases clipped from V and 3 bases from J, the junction kept 6 bases outside the gene matches. CDR3 length: 15 amino acids. Germline values: CDR1 SGHVS, CDR2 FQNEAQ. The CDR3 spells CASRLTGGFGNTIYF. In DNA form, the CDR3 reads TGTGCCAGCAGACTTACAGGGGGCTTTGGAAACACCATATATTTT.

This clone is medium-sized by share. The CDR3 DNA is TGTGCCAGCCTGGACAGGGGTACTGAAGCTTTCTTT. This translates into CASLDRGTEAFF. The chain employs TRBV2 and TRBJ1-1; TRBD1 agrees at 9 bases. This CDR3 has 12 residues. The V gene end was trimmed by 8 bases and the J gene end by 5 bases; junction bases not matched to a gene: 3. Germline CDR1 SNHLY, CDR2 FYNNEI. Filled out from reference TRBV2 and TRBJ1-1, the complete variable domain reads EPEVTQTPSHQVTQMGQEVILRCVPISNHLYFYWYRQILGQKVEFLVSFYNNEISEKSEIFDDQFSVERPDGSNFTLKIRSTKLEDSAMYFCASLDRGTEAFFGQGTRLTVV.

The gene calls are TRBV14 and TRBJ1-1, with a possible D match to TRBD1 (6 bases). Germline V CDR1 and CDR2: SGHDN, FVKESK. The CDR3 runs to 15 residues. Trimming removed 0 bases from V and 8 bases from J, with 16 bases in between. The CDR3 nucleotides are TGTGCCAGCAGCCAAGAATGGGGGCGAACGGCCGAAGCTTTCTTT. This codes for CASSQEWGRTAEAFF.

DNA of the CDR3: TGTGCCAGCTCACCCACGGGACTAGGACAGAATGAGCAGTTCTTC. This codes for CASSPTGLGQNEQFF. The chain joins TRBV18 to TRBJ2-1; 8 positions agree with TRBD2. The CDR3 extends over 15 amino acids. Germline CDR1 reads KGHSH; CDR2 reads LQKENI. V shed 3 bases, J shed 7 bases, and the junction held 8 bases outside the gene matches.

The chain joins TRBV9 to TRBJ1-1, with D possibly matching TRBD1 (5 bases). This CDR3 region has 13 residues. Per germline, CDR1 SGDLS and CDR2 YYNGEE. Between the trimmed V and J ends, which lost 4 bases and 4 bases, there was a span of 11 bases. The CDR3 DNA follows: TGTGCCAGCAGCCGGGGGGGATCCACTGAAGCTTTCTTT. Its protein product is CASSRGGSTEAFF. The variable domain in full, with the rest retrieved from reference TRBV9 and TRBJ1-1, is DSGVTQTPKHLITATGQRVTLRCSPRSGDLSVYWYQQSLDQGLQFLIQYYNGEERAKGNILERFSAQQFPDLHSELNLSSLELGDSALYFCASSRGGSTEAFFGQGTRLTVV.

This chain uses TRBV6-5 with TRBJ2-7; D gene ambiguous. Germline loops: CDR1 MNHEY, CDR2 SVGAGI. This CDR3 has 13 residues. With 0 bases removed from V and 1 base from J, the gap between germline ends came to 4 bases. The CDR3 is CASSYSVSYEQYF. As DNA, the CDR3 is TGTGCCAGCAGTTACTCGGTGTCCTACGAGCAGTACTTC.

V gene TRBV19 combines with J gene TRBJ1-5, with a possible D match to TRBD1 (6 bases). The CDR3 is made up of 15 amino acids. Deletions cut 4 bases from V and 3 bases from J, with 13 bases between. Germline V gene sequence: CDR1 LNHDA, CDR2 SQIVND (reference sequence). The CDR3 loop reads CASSTQDSYNQPQHF. CDR3 nucleotides: TGTGCCAGTAGTACCCAGGACAGTTACAATCAGCCCCAGCATTTT.